This T cell receptor (beta chain) was retrieved from a study of early T cells in non-severe SARS-CoV-2 infection. Germline values: CDR1 SGHAT, CDR2 FQNNGV. The V gene end was trimmed by 5 bases and the J gene end by 0 bases; junction bases not matched to a gene: 7. This CDR3 is 16 amino acids long. TCRdb re-called the 5' RACE reads through MiXCR, storing one row per CDR3 protein. The repertoire consists of 100,000 to 150,000 distinct CDR3 sequences, with 15% occurring once and the leading ten covering 20% to 25%. Material for sequencing was whole blood. The receptor comes from an adult who was a healthcare worker with PCR-confirmed SARS-CoV-2 infection or an uninfected control (not recorded which). The V and J genes are TRBV11-2 and TRBJ1-2; 9 nucleotides align to TRBD1. CDR3 protein: CASSITGGATNYGYTF. The CDR3 coding sequence is TGTGCCAGCAGCATAACAGGGGGCGCAACTAACTATGGCTACACCTTC.